The T cell receptor (beta chain) described here comes from a study of untreated major depressive disorder. Some clones are missing from TCRdb's copy, which holds only in-frame ones; the method was immunoSEQ multiplex PCR. The repertoire consists of approximately 20,000 clones, with approximately 81% occurring once and the leading ten covering about 0.82%. V was clipped by 8 bases and J by 0 bases, with 13 bases between them. CDR1 MDHEN and CDR2 SYDVKM come from the germline V gene. This CDR3 region has 14 residues. Every depressed patient was matched in pairs with a non-depressed control on sex, age, current smoking status and body mass index. Enrichment usually gave 85% to 95% pure CD4+ T cells.

The specimen sequenced was CD4+ T cells from PBMCs. The receptor was derived from a woman in her twenties or thirties in good health. V usage is TRBV28 and J usage is TRBJ1-1; tentative D call: TRBD1 (5 bases). The CDR3 DNA reads as TGTGCCAGCCGTAGACAGCTCATGAACACTGAAGCTTTCTTT. Translated: CASRRQLMNTEAFF.